The rows below give T cell receptor beta chains drawn from one sample of a study of CD8 T cells in Susac syndrome. Via MiXCR, TCRdb re-called the immunoSEQ multiplex PCR reads, giving one row per CDR3 protein. Here the sample spans about 120,000 distinct CDR3 sequences, approximately 94% being singletons. Sequenced material: CD4+ T cells from PBMCs. The source of these receptors is a human donor in good health. The CDR3 runs from the conserved cysteine through the conserved F or W. The order of the fields is D gene, CDR3 length, clone size, V gene, J gene, CDR3 protein, CDR3 DNA. D genes are given only for firm matches. Size tells how often a clone was seen (once, few, many) or the class of an expanded clone, and some rows leave it out.

.	13	once	TRBV28	TRBJ2-5	CASGYGLGETQYF	TGTGCCAGCGGGTATGGGCTCGGAGAGACCCAGTACTTC
TRBD1	14	.	TRBV29-1	TRBJ2-7	CSVEPQVQGAEQYF	TGCAGCGTTGAACCCCAGGTACAGGGGGCGGAGCAGTACTTC
.	14	.	TRBV12-3/TRBV12-4	TRBJ1-6	CASSSGTPVGALHF	TGTGCCAGCAGTTCAGGGACGCCGGTGGGAGCCCTCCACTTT
.	13	.	TRBV28	TRBJ2-3	CASSLMGTDTQYF	TGTGCCAGCAGTCTTATGGGAACAGATACGCAGTATTTT
TRBD1	15	.	TRBV20-1	TRBJ2-5	CSASETGGRRETQYF	TGCAGTGCTAGTGAGACAGGGGGCCGGCGGGAGACCCAGTACTTC
.	15	.	TRBV3-1	TRBJ2-6	CASSQDYSGANVLTF	TGTGCCAGCAGCCAAGATTACTCTGGGGCCAACGTCCTGACTTTC
TRBD1	14	.	TRBV6-2/TRBV6-3	TRBJ1-2	CASRSGTVNYGYTF	TGTGCCAGCAGGTCGGGGACAGTCAACTATGGCTACACCTTC
.	14	few	TRBV28	TRBJ2-3	CASSLRDPTDTQYF	TGTGCCAGCAGTCTCCGGGACCCAACAGATACGCAGTATTTT
.	12	.	TRBV3-1	TRBJ2-5	CASSLGAETQYF	TGTGCCAGCAGCCTCGGGGCGGAGACCCAGTACTTC
.	14	once	TRBV10-3	TRBJ1-5	CAISDRGSNQPQHF	TGTGCCATCAGTGATCGAGGAAGTAATCAGCCCCAGCATTTT
TRBD1	15	.	TRBV18	TRBJ1-1	CASSPEGAGNTEAFF	TGTGCCAGCTCACCAGAGGGGGCGGGGAACACTGAAGCTTTCTTT
TRBD2	15	.	TRBV6-5	TRBJ2-2	CASSRMAGGHGELFF	TGTGCCAGCAGTCGTATGGCGGGAGGGCACGGGGAGCTGTTTTTT
.	15	.	TRBV20-1	TRBJ2-7	CSASPIRDPSYEQYF	TGCAGTGCTAGCCCTATCCGGGACCCTTCCTACGAGCAGTACTTC
.	15	.	TRBV19	TRBJ2-5	CASSIASQLQETQYF	TGTGCCAGTAGTATAGCCAGCCAACTCCAAGAGACCCAGTACTTC
.	12	.	TRBV7-3	TRBJ2-1	CASSLTSGEQFF	TGTGCCAGCAGCTTAACGTCCGGCGAGCAGTTCTTC
.	14	.	TRBV5-1	TRBJ2-7	CASSALGTSYEQYF	TGCGCCAGCAGCGCACTAGGTACTTCCTACGAGCAGTACTTC
.	11	.	TRBV30	TRBJ2-7	CAWSVSYEQYF	TGTGCCTGGAGTGTTTCCTACGAGCAGTACTTC
.	15	.	TRBV3-1	TRBJ1-3	CASSGRQVSGNTIYF	TGTGCCAGCAGCGGGCGACAGGTCTCTGGAAACACCATATATTTT
.	17	.	TRBV23-1	TRBJ1-4	CASSQSIVKGLMKNCFF	.
TRBD2	15	.	TRBV19	TRBJ2-1	CATTTPGLAVNEQFF	TGTGCCACCACCACGCCGGGACTAGCGGTGAATGAGCAGTTCTTC
.	15	.	TRBV7-2	TRBJ2-5	CASSLGGTPRETQYF	TGTGCCAGCAGCTTAGGTGGCACGCCACGGGAGACCCAGTACTTC
TRBD2	16	.	TRBV12-3/TRBV12-4	TRBJ2-7	CASTLGLAGSSYEQYF	TGTGCCAGCACCTTGGGACTAGCGGGGAGCTCCTACGAGCAGTACTTC
TRBD2	14	.	TRBV5-1	TRBJ2-1	CASSLPSGSNEQFF	TGCGCCAGCAGCTTGCCTAGCGGGAGCAATGAGCAGTTCTTC
TRBD2	14	.	TRBV4-1	TRBJ2-1	CASSHGGRAYEQFF	TGCGCCAGCAGCCATGGGGGGAGGGCCTATGAGCAGTTCTTC
.	15	.	TRBV30	TRBJ1-5	CAWSRADYSNQPQHF	TGTGCCTGGAGTAGGGCGGACTATAGCAATCAGCCCCAGCATTTT
.	15	.	TRBV12-3/TRBV12-4	TRBJ1-5	CASSLARQGSQPQHF	TGTGCCAGCAGTTTAGCGCGTCAGGGGAGTCAGCCCCAGCATTTT
TRBD2	15	.	TRBV6-1	TRBJ2-5	CASRGLAGGRETQYF	TGTGCCAGCAGGGGACTAGCGGGAGGGAGAGAGACCCAGTACTTC
TRBD1	17	.	TRBV6-1	TRBJ2-6	CASSPRDRGSGANVLTF	TGTGCCAGCAGTCCCCGGGACAGAGGGTCTGGGGCCAACGTCCTGACTTTC
.	14	.	TRBV24-1	TRBJ2-3	CATSDFAGTDTQYF	TGTGCCACCAGTGATTTCGCAGGCACAGATACGCAGTATTTT
TRBD1	14	.	TRBV2	TRBJ1-4	CASSPGQGVEKLFF	TGTGCCAGCAGTCCGGGACAGGGAGTGGAAAAACTGTTTTTT
TRBD2	20	once	TRBV11-1	TRBJ2-1	CASSLVGLGLWREIGKEQFF	TGTGCCAGCAGCTTAGTTGGACTCGGCCTATGGCGGGAGATCGGGAAGGAGCAGTTCTTC
.	11	.	TRBV20-1	TRBJ1-1	CSAEGDTEAFF	TGCAGTGCTGAGGGGGACACTGAAGCTTTCTTT
.	14	.	TRBV20-1	TRBJ1-5	CSAIRPSENQPQHF	TGCAGTGCTATTAGACCATCGGAGAATCAGCCCCAGCATTTT
.	13	.	TRBV19	TRBJ1-5	CASSPSVDQPQHF	TGTGCCAGTAGTCCATCCGTGGATCAGCCCCAGCATTTT
.	15	.	TRBV7-9	TRBJ1-1	CASSLVTGPNTEAFF	TGTGCCAGCAGCTTAGTTACAGGGCCGAACACTGAAGCTTTCTTT